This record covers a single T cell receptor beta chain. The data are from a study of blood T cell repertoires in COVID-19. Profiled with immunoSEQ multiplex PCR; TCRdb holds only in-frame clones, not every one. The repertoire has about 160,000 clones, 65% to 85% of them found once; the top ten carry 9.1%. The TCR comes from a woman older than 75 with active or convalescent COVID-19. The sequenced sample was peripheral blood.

CDR3 in DNA: TGTGCCAGCGGAGGGGTAACCTACAATGAGCAGTTCTTC. It translates to CASGGVTYNEQFF. This chain uses TRBV12-3 or TRBV12-4 with TRBJ2-1; the D gene is possibly TRBD2 (6 bases). The CDR3 extends over 13 amino acids. V lost 8 bases and J lost 2, with 10 bases in between.